Listed below are T cell receptor beta chains from one sample, sequenced in a study of cytomegalovirus exposure and HLA in healthy donors. Sequencing used immunoSEQ multiplex PCR; TCRdb keeps in-frame clones, though not all of them. The sample holds 45,000 to 65,000 clones, around 93% seen once. The sample consisted of PBMCs. The receptors originated from a woman younger than 35 in good health and CMV-seropositive. Both conserved end residues are trimmed from each CDR3. A D gene is named only where the DNA matches it firmly.

j_gene | d_gene | v_gene | len | CDR3aa
TRBJ2-3 | NA | TRBV9 | 14 | ASSVEGTASTDTQY
TRBJ2-1 | NA | TRBV4-3 | 13 | ASSQVGAMFHEQF
TRBJ1-2 | NA | TRBV5-1 | 16 | ASSRMDVEQGTGYGYT
TRBJ2-7 | NA | TRBV4-3 | 11 | ASSQQVPYEQY
TRBJ2-7 | NA | TRBV18 | 9 | ASSLDYEQY
TRBJ2-7 | TRBD1 | TRBV27 | 14 | ASSSLPGQGSYEQY
TRBJ1-2 | TRBD1 | TRBV27 | 12 | ASSEIGQGGGYT
TRBJ1-6 | TRBD1 | TRBV6-4 | 12 | ASSKDRGNSPLH
TRBJ1-4 | TRBD1 | TRBV28 | 12 | ASSLSGGYEKLF
TRBJ1-2 | NA | TRBV7-9 | 8 | ASSLFGYT
TRBJ1-4 | NA | TRBV6-1 | 11 | ASSEEAGWKLF
TRBJ1-1 | NA | TRBV5-1 | 13 | ASSLEGNPNTEAF
TRBJ1-3 | NA | TRBV7-9 | 12 | ASSPTKRGNTIY
TRBJ2-7 | NA | TRBV4-1 | 13 | ASSQVWGRAYEQY